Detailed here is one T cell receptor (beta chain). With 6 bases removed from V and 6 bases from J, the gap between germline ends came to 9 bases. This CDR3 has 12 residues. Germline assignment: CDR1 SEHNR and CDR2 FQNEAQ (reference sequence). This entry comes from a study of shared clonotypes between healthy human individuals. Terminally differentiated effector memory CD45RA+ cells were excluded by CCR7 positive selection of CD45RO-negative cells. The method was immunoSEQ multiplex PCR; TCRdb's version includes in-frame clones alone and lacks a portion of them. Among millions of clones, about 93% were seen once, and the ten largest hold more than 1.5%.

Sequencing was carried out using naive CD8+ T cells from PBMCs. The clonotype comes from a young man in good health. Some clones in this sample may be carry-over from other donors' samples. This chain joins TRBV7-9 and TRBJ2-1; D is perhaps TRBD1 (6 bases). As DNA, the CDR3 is TGTGCCAGCAGGCAGGGGCCCAATGAGCAGTTCTTC. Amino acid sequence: CASRQGPNEQFF.